This paragraph reports one T cell receptor (beta chain). This clonotype occurred a few times. Its recognized antigen is unknown. No quality values exist for individual bases; no much larger clone is one base distant. These data come from a study of CD8 T cells in ankylosing spondylitis (dated by TCRdb to about 2017). Background for the entire study: The study profiled T cell receptor beta repertoires in healthy donors and ankylosing spondylitis patients to find disease-linked TCR variants. The full study cohort was made up of about two dozen ankylosing spondylitis patients and roughly 98 healthy donors. Peripheral blood samples were taken, and synovial fluid was additionally collected from ankylosing spondylitis patients.

Sequenced using an Illumina HiSeq 2500. Quantitative 5'-RACE with molecular barcodes was used to prepare TCR beta libraries. The original methods were these. Disease-linked TCR variants were identified with a new computational method built on a probabilistic model of VDJ rearrangement. The public reads were reanalyzed by TCRdb: fastp trimming at Q25, MiXCR alignment, in-frame beta chains only. When rows share a CDR3 protein, they turn into one entry using the most common DNA and genes. Clone size and V and J calls follow TCRdb, not the original study. The sample profile shows approximately 540,000 distinct CDR3 sequences; about 13% of them were found once. The ten largest account for about 6.5% of the sample. The CDR3 covers 13 residues, taking in both the cysteine and the phenylalanine. This entry keeps only the CDR3 DNA: 39 bases, framed from base 1. The V end loses 3 bases and the J end loses 4 bases, and a stretch of 10 bases separates them. The germline V gene (reference sequence) provides CDR1 SGHKS and CDR2 YYEKEE.

The investigation overall reported the following: The disease-linked clones were reported to be significantly enriched in matched synovial fluid samples from ankylosing spondylitis patients. A TCR beta motif made up of several highly homologous amino acid variants appeared to be characteristic of blood from ankylosing spondylitis patients. A CD8+ phenotype was shown by the disease-linked clones, which were found at relatively low frequencies in peripheral blood. Some motif variants had previously been reported in the synovial fluid and blood of reactive arthritis patients, which suggests shared mechanisms of disease initiation.

The material sequenced was blood, either unsorted or a sorted T cell fraction (not recorded which). The chain uses TRBV5-5 and TRBJ2-5; the D assignment is uncertain and may be TRBD1 or TRBD2, with 5 bases supporting each. The receptor was derived from a male donor with ankylosing spondylitis. The CDR3: CASSSVRGETQYF. Here is the DNA: TGTGCCAGCAGCTCTGTGAGGGGAGAGACCCAGTACTTC.